The 15 T cell receptor beta chains in this list originate from one sample, sequenced in a study of T cells in Graves' hyperthyroidism and ophthalmopathy. Amplification targeted TCR beta CDR3 regions from RNA transcripts. With the HTBI primer set, the TCR CDR3 went through a first round of RT-PCR. TCRdb passed the multiplex PCR reads through MiXCR, listing each CDR3 protein once. The sample contains some 530,000 distinct CDR3 sequences, roughly 23% of which appear only once. The sample taken for sequencing was blood. These receptors were collected from a woman between 65 and 79 years old with Graves' ophthalmopathy.

The chain uses TRBV11-2 and TRBJ2-7, with 9 bases that match TRBD2. V shed 3 bases, J shed 7 bases, and the junction held 7 bases outside the gene matches. Looked up from germline, CDR1 is SGHAT and CDR2 is FQNNGV. This CDR3 has 14 residues. This CDR3 reads CASSFGVAGEEQYF. CDR3 coding DNA: TGTGCCAGCAGCTTCGGAGTAGCGGGAGAGGAGCAGTACTTC.

The V gene is TRBV24-1, the J gene TRBJ2-7; the D is unclear. The CDR3 has 14 amino acids. The germline V and J ends were trimmed by 5 bases and 4 bases, with 14 bases remaining between them. Germline V lookup: CDR1 KGHDR, CDR2 SFDVKD. CDR3 nucleotide sequence: TGTGCCACCAGTGGGGGTGGGTTGGATTACGAGCAGTACTTC. Amino acids: CATSGGGLDYEQYF.

This clonotype was found many times. This rearrangement joins TRBV28 to TRBJ1-5; possible D gene TRBD1, 5 bases. This CDR3 spans 11 amino acids. The ends were cut back, 11 bases at V and 7 bases at J, with 12 bases in the middle. The germline gives CDR1 MDHEN, CDR2 SYDVKM. The CDR3 is CAPWGSQPQHF. CDR3 bases: TGTGCCCCCTGGGGGAGCCAGCCCCAGCATTTT.

This clonotype was found many times. The rearrangement links TRBV20-1 to TRBJ1-1, with 7 positions matching TRBD1. V lost 6 bases to trimming and J lost 4 bases; unmatched junction nucleotides: 11. This CDR3 spans 14 amino acids. Germline assignment: CDR1 DFQATT and CDR2 SNEGSKA (reference sequence). In nucleotides, the CDR3 is TGCAGTGCCGTACAGGGGCAGGGGACCACTGAAGCTTTCTTT. Translated: CSAVQGQGTTEAFF.

The chain employs TRBV25-1 and TRBJ2-7; TRBD1 might be the D (5 bases). V lost 6 bases and J lost 0, with 12 bases in between. In germline, CDR1 is MGHDK, CDR2 SYGVNS. This CDR3 has 14 residues. The CDR3 DNA sequence: TGTGCCAGCAGCTCTCAGGGAAACTCCTACGAGCAGTACTTC. It translates to CASSSQGNSYEQYF.

This clonotype was observed at least ten times. The rearrangement links TRBV7-2 to TRBJ1-5; the D is unclear. This CDR3 is built from 15 residues. Trimming cost V 0 bases and J 10 bases, with 16 bases left between them. CDR1 is SGHTA, CDR2 FQGNSA, per germline. The CDR3 sequence is CASSLAITSGNPQHF. The CDR3 DNA is TGTGCCAGCAGCTTAGCCATAACTTCAGGTAACCCCCAGCATTTT.

This clonotype was observed a single time. The chain couples TRBV6-2 or TRBV6-3 to TRBJ1-5, with a possible D match to TRBD1 (5 bases). The V gene lost 2 bases and the J gene lost 6 bases, with 14 bases spanning the gap. Looked up from germline, CDR1 is MNHEY and CDR2 is SVGEGT. This CDR3 is built from 15 residues. The chain's CDR3 is CASSYGVTATQPQHF. The DNA of the CDR3 is TGTGCCAGCAGTTACGGGGTGACAGCCACTCAGCCCCAGCATTTT.

In its sample, this clonotype was seen a few times. This chain links TRBV9 with TRBJ2-3; 12 bases line up with TRBD2. After removal of 0 bases from V and 1 base from J, the junction contained 3 bases not matched to a gene. This CDR3 is 17 amino acids long. Germline V gene data show CDR1 as SGDLS and CDR2 as YYNGEE. Here the CDR3 DNA reads TGTGCCAGCAGCGTAGCACTAGCGGGAGGAGGCACAGATACGCAGTATTTT. Protein sequence: CASSVALAGGGTDTQYF.

The chain combines TRBV20-1 with TRBJ2-3; D uncertain. This CDR3 is 12 amino acids long. The germline V gene has CDR1 DFQATT and CDR2 SNEGSKA (reference sequence). Trimming cost V 0 bases and J 6 bases, with 7 bases left between them. The CDR3 sequence: CSARDPSDTQYF. In DNA, the CDR3 is TGCAGTGCTAGAGATCCCAGTGATACGCAGTATTTT.

Of note for this clonotype: A read error is possible here, since a much larger clone lies one base away. This chain joins TRBV28 and TRBJ1-5, with 7 nucleotides matching TRBD1. Germline V gene lookup returns CDR1 MDHEN and CDR2 SYDVKM. J was trimmed by 1 base and V by 6 bases; bases with no gene match: 6. CDR3 size: 15 residues. The CDR3 DNA reads as TGTGCCAGCAGCCGACAGGGTAGCAGCAATCAGCCCCAGCATTTT. As protein: CASSRQGSSNQPQHF.

In regard to this clonotype: One base away lies a much larger clone, so this may be a sequencing read error. This sequence joins TRBV3-1 and TRBJ2-5, with 10 bases that match TRBD2. Near its end, the DNA agrees better with TRBJ2-1, so the J call may be wrong. CDR1 is LGHDT, CDR2 YNNKEL, per germline (reference sequence). There are 14 residues in the CDR3. The CDR3 loop reads CASSQTSGKETQFF. The DNA of the CDR3 is TGTGCCAGCAGCCAAACTAGCGGGAAAGAGACCCAGTTCTTC.

The rearrangement uses TRBV7-9 and TRBJ2-3; 10 bases align to TRBD2. Germline V CDR1 and CDR2: SEHNR, FQNEAQ (reference sequence). V was pared by 5 bases and J by 4 bases, with 6 bases of the junction left unmatched. The CDR3 sequence is 15 residues long. CDR3 coding DNA: TGTGCCAGCAGCAGTTCCAGCGGGAGGGCAGATACGCAGTATTTT. Its translation is CASSSSSGRADTQYF. The full variable domain, rest sourced from reference TRBV7-9 and TRBJ2-3, is DTGVSQNPRHKITKRGQNVTFRCDPISEHNRLYWYRQTLGQGPEFLTYFQNEAQLEKSRLLSDRFSAERPKGSFSTLEIQRTEQGDSAMYLCASSSSSGRADTQYFGPGTRLTVL.

Ten or more counts support this clonotype. The CDR3 coding sequence is TGTGCCAGCAGGATGACTAGCGGGAGGGAGTACGAGCAGTACTTC. This sequence encodes CASRMTSGREYEQYF. The chain employs TRBV28 and TRBJ2-7, with 14 bases matching TRBD2. Trimming removed 6 bases from V and 4 bases from J; junction bases left unmatched: 5. This CDR3 has 15 amino acids. Germline V gene data show CDR1 as MDHEN and CDR2 as SYDVKM.

The rearrangement links TRBV7-9 to TRBJ2-5; D might be TRBD1 (7 bases). V lost 4 bases and J lost 2, with 14 bases in between. Germline V gene lookup returns CDR1 SEHNR and CDR2 FQNEAQ (reference sequence). The CDR3 consists of 15 residues. The CDR3 DNA is TGTGCCAGCAGCTGGGGCGGGACAGATCAAGAGACCCAGTACTTC. As protein: CASSWGGTDQETQYF.

This clonotype was observed a handful of times. The J gene is TRBJ2-2, the V gene TRBV19, with D perhaps TRBD2 (5 bases). Germline CDR1 is LNHDA and CDR2 is SQIVND (reference sequence). The CDR3 length is 14 residues. With 3 bases removed from V and 4 bases from J, the gap between germline ends came to 9 bases. The CDR3 sequence: CASSIMGSTGELFF. For the CDR3, the DNA is TGTGCCAGTAGTATCATGGGGAGCACCGGGGAGCTGTTTTTT.